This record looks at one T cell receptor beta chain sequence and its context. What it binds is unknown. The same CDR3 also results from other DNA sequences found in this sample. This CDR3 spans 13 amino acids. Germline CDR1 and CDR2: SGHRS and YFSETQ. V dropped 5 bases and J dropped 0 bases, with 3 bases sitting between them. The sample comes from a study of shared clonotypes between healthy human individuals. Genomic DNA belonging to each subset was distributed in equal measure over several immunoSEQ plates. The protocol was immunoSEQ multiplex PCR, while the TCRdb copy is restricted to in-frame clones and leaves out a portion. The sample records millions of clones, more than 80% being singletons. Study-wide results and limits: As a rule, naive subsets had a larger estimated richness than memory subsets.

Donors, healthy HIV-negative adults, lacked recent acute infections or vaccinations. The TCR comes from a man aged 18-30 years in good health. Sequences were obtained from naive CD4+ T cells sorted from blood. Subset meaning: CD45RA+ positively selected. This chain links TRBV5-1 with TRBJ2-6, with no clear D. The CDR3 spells CASRDSGANVLTF. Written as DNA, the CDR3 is TGCGCCAGCAGGGACTCTGGGGCCAACGTCCTGACTTTC.